A selection of T cell receptor beta chains follows, all from one sample in a study of technical replicates of blood from a few donors. Libraries were prepared by immunoSEQ multiplex PCR; TCRdb keeps only in-frame clonotypes and omits some of them. Of tens of thousands of clones listed, 94% were seen once; the top ten hold roughly 0.37%. Sequencing was performed on T cells isolated from PBMCs. Source of these receptors: a human donor in good health. The CDR3 runs from the conserved cysteine through the conserved F or W. The D gene is left open where the match is weak. Clone sizes are given selectively: once, few, many, or a class where the clone is expanded.

D gene	J gene	V gene	clone size	CDR3 DNA	CDR3 protein
-	TRBJ1-1	TRBV19	-	TGTGCCAGTACCATGGGGGGGGCTATGAACACTGAAGCTTTCTTT	CASTMGGAMNTEAFF
-	TRBJ2-7	TRBV27	-	TGTGCCAGCAGTTCCCCCTTACTGGAGCAGGGATCCTACGAGCAGTACTTC	CASSSPLLEQGSYEQYF
-	TRBJ2-7	TRBV28	-	TGTGCCAGCAGGGCTCCGGGACTGTCCTACGAGCAGTACTTC	CASRAPGLSYEQYF
TRBD2	TRBJ2-1	TRBV10-3	few	TGTGCCATCAGTACGCAGCGGGAGGGTCACTACAATGAGCAGTTCTTC	CAISTQREGHYNEQFF
-	TRBJ1-1	TRBV7-9	few	TGTGCCAGCAGCTTAACAGAGAACACTGAAGCTTTCTTT	CASSLTENTEAFF
-	TRBJ1-5	TRBV30	-	TGTGCCTGGCGACACTCCAATCAGCCCCAGCATTTT	CAWRHSNQPQHF
TRBD1	TRBJ2-3	TRBV30	-	TGTGCCTGGAGTGCGACAGGGGATACGCAGTATTTT	CAWSATGDTQYF
TRBD1	TRBJ2-7	TRBV5-4	-	TGTGCCAGCAACTATGACACAGGGGCCCACGAGCAGTACTTC	CASNYDTGAHEQYF
-	TRBJ1-2	TRBV6-5	-	TGTGCCAGCAGTTACGGGGGGGGCTACACCTTC	CASSYGGGYTF
TRBD2	TRBJ2-3	TRBV10-1	-	TGCGCCAGCAGTGAGACTAGCGGCTCCACAGATACGCAGTATTTT	CASSETSGSTDTQYF
TRBD1	TRBJ2-7	TRBV5-1	-	TGCGCCAGCAGCCCGAGACAGGGGGCAGACTACGAGCAGTACTTC	CASSPRQGADYEQYF
-	TRBJ2-7	TRBV6-6	-	TGTGCCAGCAGTTGGACAGAGGCCGAGCAGTACTTC	CASSWTEAEQYF
-	TRBJ1-2	TRBV7-3	-	TGTGCCAGCAGCCCCAACGGAGTCTATGGCTACACCTTC	CASSPNGVYGYTF
TRBD2	TRBJ2-7	TRBV7-6	-	TGTGCCAGCAGCCCCGGACTAGCGGGACCCTACGAGCAGTACTTC	CASSPGLAGPYEQYF
TRBD1	TRBJ2-5	TRBV4-2	-	TGTGCCAGCAGCCAGGCCGGGACAGGGGTATTACTCCAAGAGACCCAGTACTTC	CASSQAGTGVLLQETQYF
-	TRBJ1-5	TRBV27	-	TGTGCCAGCAGTTTATACTTAGGGGATCAGCCCCAGCATTTT	CASSLYLGDQPQHF
-	TRBJ2-3	TRBV27	-	TGTGCCAGCAGTCCACAGGGAGATACGCAGTATTTT	CASSPQGDTQYF
TRBD1	TRBJ1-4	TRBV7-2	-	TGTGCCAGCAGCCTAAGGGGGCCGGGCGGGGAAAAACTGTTTTTT	CASSLRGPGGEKLFF
-	TRBJ1-2	TRBV27	-	TGTGCCAGCAGTTTAATCGGGTCTGACTATGGCTACACCTTC	CASSLIGSDYGYTF
TRBD2	TRBJ2-1	TRBV11-3	-	TGTGCCAGCAGCCAGCGGGAGGGCCGAAACAATGAGCAGTTCTTC	CASSQREGRNNEQFF
-	TRBJ1-1	TRBV19	-	TGTGCCAGTGGCTCGCGGGCTTACACTGAAGCTTTCTTT	CASGSRAYTEAFF
-	TRBJ1-2	TRBV7-6	-	TGTGCCAGCAGCTCCGTATTCAACTATGGCTACACCTTC	CASSSVFNYGYTF
TRBD1	TRBJ2-7	TRBV30	-	TGTGCCTGGAGACGGACAGGAGCCTACGAGCAGTACTTC	CAWRRTGAYEQYF
-	TRBJ2-3	TRBV27	-	TGTGCCAGCAGTTACCTCTCGGCAGATACGCAGTATTTT	CASSYLSADTQYF
TRBD2	TRBJ2-7	TRBV4-2	-	TGTGCCAGCAGCCAAAGGACTAGCGGGAGCTCCTACGAGCAGTACTTC	CASSQRTSGSSYEQYF
-	TRBJ2-7	TRBV7-9	-	TGTGCCAGCAGCCCCGGGAGCCCCCCTGTAGAGGAGCAGTACTTC	CASSPGSPPVEEQYF
TRBD1	TRBJ1-1	TRBV18	-	TGTGCCAGCTCACCTTGGGACAGGGGGGCTGAAGCTTTCTTT	CASSPWDRGAEAFF
TRBD1	TRBJ1-2	TRBV4-3	-	TGCGCCAGCAGCCAAGGTTGGGAACAGGGGTATGGCTACACCTTC	CASSQGWEQGYGYTF
-	TRBJ2-3	TRBV5-4	-	TGTGCCAGCACCACTACCTGGGGGGCAGATACGCAGTATTTT	CASTTTWGADTQYF
TRBD2	TRBJ2-7	TRBV28	-	TGTGCCAGCAGTTTATACACTAGCGGAAGCTCCTACGAGCAGTACTTC	CASSLYTSGSSYEQYF
TRBD2	TRBJ2-7	TRBV7-9	-	TGTGCCAGCAGTCCCCTAGCGGGAGGGTACTACGAGCAGTACTTC	CASSPLAGGYYEQYF
TRBD2	TRBJ2-3	TRBV7-9	-	TGTGCCACCCTGGGACTAGCGGACGTCACAGATACGCAGTATTTT	CATLGLADVTDTQYF
-	TRBJ2-6	TRBV21-1	-	TGTGCCAGCAGCGACCAGATGTCCGGGACAGGGTCTGGGGCCAACGTCCTGACTTTC	CASSDQMSGTGSGANVLTF
-	TRBJ1-2	TRBV7-7	-	TGTGCCAGCAGCTTAGCGTCGGGTACTTTTATCTATGGCTACACCTTC	CASSLASGTFIYGYTF
-	TRBJ2-7	TRBV4-1	-	TGCGCCAGCAGCCGCGGCGGAGGGGACCCCTACGAGCAGTACTTC	CASSRGGGDPYEQYF
-	TRBJ2-3	TRBV6-1	-	TGTGCCAGCATCGGTAGCCAGCGGGCCAGAGATACGCAGTATTTT	CASIGSQRARDTQYF
-	TRBJ2-7	TRBV18	-	TGTGCCAGCTCACCGGGGCGGGGATACGAGCAGTACTTC	CASSPGRGYEQYF
-	TRBJ2-7	TRBV28	-	TGTGCCAGCAGTTTCAGTACGTACGAGCAGTACTTC	CASSFSTYEQYF
-	TRBJ2-2	TRBV5-8	-	TGTGCCAGCAGCTTGTTTACGGGTACGAACACCGGGGAGCTGTTTTTT	CASSLFTGTNTGELFF
TRBD1	TRBJ2-1	TRBV6-1	-	TGTGCCAGCAGGGCTACAGGGGGGTCCTACAATGAGCAGTTCTTC	CASRATGGSYNEQFF
-	TRBJ2-7	TRBV5-1	-	TGCGCCAGCAGCTTTAGTGGGGCCGAGCAGTACTTC	CASSFSGAEQYF
-	TRBJ2-3	TRBV19	-	TGTGCCAGTAGTCCTAGCGGCACAGATACGCAGTATTTT	CASSPSGTDTQYF
-	TRBJ1-5	TRBV6-1	once	TGTGCCAGCAGTACCCAACACTATAGCAATCAGCCCCAGCATTTT	CASSTQHYSNQPQHF
-	TRBJ2-7	TRBV14	-	TGTGCCAGCAGCCTCCTTAGCTCCTACGAGCAGTACTTC	CASSLLSSYEQYF
-	TRBJ1-2	TRBV5-1	few	TGCGCCAGCAGCTCGGGGTATGGCTACACCTTC	CASSSGYGYTF
-	TRBJ2-1	TRBV29-1	-	TGCAGCGTTCCCGGGACTTCCCACTACAATGAGCAGTTCTTC	CSVPGTSHYNEQFF
TRBD2	TRBJ2-1	TRBV7-2	-	TGTGCCAGCAGCTTAATTTATGGTGTAGCGGGAGATGTTCGAGATGAGCAGTTCTTC	CASSLIYGVAGDVRDEQFF
-	TRBJ1-2	TRBV18	few	TGTGCCAGCTCACCAACAGGGTCTAGGTATGGCTACACCTTC	CASSPTGSRYGYTF
TRBD1	TRBJ2-7	TRBV9	-	TGTGCCAGCAGTCTGGGACAGGGTCTCAGCGAGCAGTACTTC	CASSLGQGLSEQYF